Listed below are T cell receptor beta chains from one sample, sequenced in a study of shared clonotypes between healthy human individuals. Produced via immunoSEQ multiplex PCR; TCRdb's table is partial and in-frame only. The repertoire consists of about 2.3 million clones, with 80% to 95% occurring once and the leading ten covering 0.39%. Sequences were obtained from naive CD4+ T cells from PBMCs. The receptors were sampled from a man between 18 and 29 years old in good health. Some clones in this sample may be carry-over from other donors' samples. The CDR3 runs from the conserved cysteine through the conserved F or W. Fields, in order: D gene, J gene, clone size, V gene, CDR3 DNA, CDR3 protein. A D gene is named only where the DNA matches it firmly. Clone size appears in some rows only: once, few, many, or a class for an expanded clone.

D: TRBD1; J: TRBJ2-5; size: NA; V: TRBV5-1; DNA: TGCGCCAGCAGCCCCCGACAGGGCCCGGGGACCCAGTACTTC; CDR3: CASSPRQGPGTQYF
D: TRBD1; J: TRBJ2-7; size: NA; V: TRBV28; DNA: TGTGCCAGCAGGGTGAGGGACAGGGCCTCCTACGAGCAGTACTTC; CDR3: CASRVRDRASYEQYF
D: NA; J: TRBJ2-1; size: NA; V: TRBV9; DNA: TGTGCCAGCAGCGAACGAGACTACCTCAGTGAGCAGTTCTTC; CDR3: CASSERDYLSEQFF
D: NA; J: TRBJ2-7; size: NA; V: TRBV7-2; DNA: TGTGCCAGCAGCCTCGGGGGAACGGGGGCCTACGAGCAGTACTTC; CDR3: CASSLGGTGAYEQYF
D: TRBD2; J: TRBJ2-7; size: NA; V: TRBV27; DNA: TGTGCCAGCAGTTTACTTAGCCCTAGCGGGAGAACCTACGAGCAGTACTTC; CDR3: CASSLLSPSGRTYEQYF
D: TRBD2; J: TRBJ2-3; size: NA; V: TRBV10-3; DNA: TGTGCCAGCGGTGCTAGCGGGAGGCTAGATACGCAGTATTTT; CDR3: CASGASGRLDTQYF
D: NA; J: TRBJ1-3; size: NA; V: TRBV7-2; DNA: TGTGCCAGCAGCTCAGAGTGGGGCACCCCCACCATATATTTT; CDR3: CASSSEWGTPTIYF
D: TRBD2; J: TRBJ2-3; size: NA; V: TRBV7-9; DNA: TGTGCCAGCAGTCGTGGCGGGAGGTCCGATACGCAGTATTTT; CDR3: CASSRGGRSDTQYF
D: NA; J: TRBJ2-6; size: NA; V: TRBV6-1; DNA: TGTGCCAGCAGTGAAGGTGGCGTCTCGGCCAACGTCCTGACTTTC; CDR3: CASSEGGVSANVLTF
D: NA; J: TRBJ2-3; size: NA; V: TRBV7-2; DNA: TGTGCCAGCAGCTGGCGCACAGATACGCAGTATTTT; CDR3: CASSWRTDTQYF
D: TRBD1; J: TRBJ2-1; size: NA; V: TRBV7-8; DNA: TGTGCCAGCAGCTTAGAACAGGGGGCCTCCAATGAGCAGTTCTTC; CDR3: CASSLEQGASNEQFF
D: NA; J: TRBJ2-1; size: NA; V: TRBV11-3; DNA: TGTGCCAGCAGCGCCAGCTGGGGACTATCGACAGGCAATGAGCAGTTCTTC; CDR3: CASSASWGLSTGNEQFF
D: TRBD1; J: TRBJ1-2; size: NA; V: TRBV9; DNA: TGTGCCAGCAGCGTAGCTGTTGGGACAGTGTATGGCTACACCTTC; CDR3: CASSVAVGTVYGYTF
D: NA; J: TRBJ2-2; size: NA; V: TRBV27; DNA: TGTGCCAGCAGGCGGGGGCGCGTCGGGGAGCTGTTTTTT; CDR3: CASRRGRVGELFF
D: TRBD2; J: TRBJ2-5; size: NA; V: TRBV5-1; DNA: TGCGCCAGCAGCTTGTTGGGTAGCGGGAGGAGCGAGACCCAGTACTTC; CDR3: CASSLLGSGRSETQYF
D: NA; J: TRBJ2-3; size: NA; V: TRBV9; DNA: TGTGCCAGCAGCGTAGGACAGCTCACAGATACGCAGTATTTT; CDR3: CASSVGQLTDTQYF
D: TRBD1; J: TRBJ1-3; size: NA; V: TRBV6-5; DNA: TGTGCCAGCAGCATCGACAGGGCTGGAAACACCATATATTTT; CDR3: CASSIDRAGNTIYF
D: NA; J: TRBJ2-7; size: once; V: TRBV7-9; DNA: TGTGCCAGCAGCTCTAGGGGTATGACCTACGAGCAGTACTTC; CDR3: CASSSRGMTYEQYF
D: NA; J: TRBJ2-5; size: NA; V: TRBV5-1; DNA: TGCGCCAGCAGCGAGCAAAGCCAAGAGACCCAGTACTTC; CDR3: CASSEQSQETQYF
D: NA; J: TRBJ2-3; size: NA; V: TRBV19; DNA: TGTGCCAGTAGTATTGGGACTAGCACAGATACGCAGTATTTT; CDR3: CASSIGTSTDTQYF
D: TRBD1; J: TRBJ1-5; size: NA; V: TRBV2; DNA: TGTGCCAGCAGGGTGGACAGGGGTAGCAATCAGCCCCAGCATTTT; CDR3: CASRVDRGSNQPQHF
D: NA; J: TRBJ2-1; size: NA; V: TRBV11-2; DNA: TGTGCCAGCAGCCCCCTTCGGGGTTTCCATGAGCAGTTCTTC; CDR3: CASSPLRGFHEQFF
D: NA; J: TRBJ1-1; size: NA; V: TRBV5-1; DNA: TGCGCCAGCAGCTTGGACACTATGAACACTGAAGCTTTCTTT; CDR3: CASSLDTMNTEAFF
D: TRBD2; J: TRBJ2-1; size: NA; V: TRBV28; DNA: TGTGCCAGCAGGGCAGTGCGAGCAGCGGGAGCGGGAGGTGAGCAGTTCTTC; CDR3: CASRAVRAAGAGGEQFF
D: NA; J: TRBJ2-5; size: NA; V: TRBV7-6; DNA: TGTGCCAGCAGCTTAAGCGGGACAGAAGAGACCCAGTACTTC; CDR3: CASSLSGTEETQYF
D: NA; J: TRBJ1-5; size: NA; V: TRBV27; DNA: TGTGCCAGCGGATGGTATGACAATCAGCCCCAGCATTTT; CDR3: CASGWYDNQPQHF
D: NA; J: TRBJ1-2; size: NA; V: TRBV27; DNA: TGTGCCAGCAGTTTACACCGCGGACAGAACTATGGCTACACCTTC; CDR3: CASSLHRGQNYGYTF
D: NA; J: TRBJ2-5; size: NA; V: TRBV5-1; DNA: TGCGCCAGCAGCTTGGTGGTACAGCCCGGCGAGACCCAGTACTTC; CDR3: CASSLVVQPGETQYF
D: TRBD1; J: TRBJ1-5; size: few; V: TRBV28; DNA: TGTGCCAGCAGGGAAGGGACAGCACTTAATCAGCCCCAGCATTTT; CDR3: CASREGTALNQPQHF
D: NA; J: TRBJ2-3; size: NA; V: TRBV1; DNA: TGCACCAGCACTCCTAGAATCAGGGGGGACACAGATACGCAGTATTTT; CDR3: CTSTPRIRGDTDTQYF
D: NA; J: TRBJ2-4; size: NA; V: TRBV13; DNA: TGTGCCAGCGTAAAGACGGGAGCCAAAAACATTCAGTACTTC; CDR3: CASVKTGAKNIQYF
D: NA; J: TRBJ2-5; size: NA; V: TRBV28; DNA: TGTGCCAGCAGTTCCCCTCAGGTACTCCAAGAGACCCAGTACTTC; CDR3: CASSSPQVLQETQYF
D: NA; J: TRBJ1-4; size: NA; V: TRBV28; DNA: TGTGCCAGCAGTTTACGGACTAGGGAAAAACTGTTTTTT; CDR3: CASSLRTREKLFF
D: TRBD2; J: TRBJ2-3; size: NA; V: TRBV4-1; DNA: TGCGCCAGCAGCCGAAAGGCTAGCGGAAAGGTGGATACGCAGTATTTT; CDR3: CASSRKASGKVDTQYF
D: NA; J: TRBJ1-2; size: few; V: TRBV6-6; DNA: TGTGCCAGCAGTTACTACGCCCCTGACAGCGGCTACACCTTC; CDR3: CASSYYAPDSGYTF
D: NA; J: TRBJ2-1; size: NA; V: TRBV9; DNA: TGTGCCAGCAGCGTAGCCCCACAGACCAATGAGCAGTTCTTC; CDR3: CASSVAPQTNEQFF
D: NA; J: TRBJ2-2; size: NA; V: TRBV19; DNA: TGTGCCAGTAGTATTCGGGACGGGGAGCTGTTTTTT; CDR3: CASSIRDGELFF
D: TRBD1; J: TRBJ1-2; size: NA; V: TRBV27; DNA: TGTGCCAGCAGTTTCGGGACAGGGGTTTATGGCTACACCTTC; CDR3: CASSFGTGVYGYTF
D: NA; J: TRBJ1-2; size: NA; V: TRBV30; DNA: TGTGCCTGGAGTGGTCCTTGGACGGGGAGTGGCTACACCTTC; CDR3: CAWSGPWTGSGYTF
D: NA; J: TRBJ2-2; size: NA; V: TRBV18; DNA: TGTGCCAGCTCAATATTTGACAGTGAGAACACCGGGGAGCTGTTTTTT; CDR3: CASSIFDSENTGELFF
D: NA; J: TRBJ2-3; size: once; V: TRBV5-1; DNA: TGCGCCAGCAGCTTGGTTGGAAGAAGCACAGATACGCAGTATTTT; CDR3: CASSLVGRSTDTQYF
D: NA; J: TRBJ2-3; size: NA; V: TRBV9; DNA: TGTGCCAGCAGCGCAATTAGCAACACAGATACGCAGTATTTT; CDR3: CASSAISNTDTQYF
D: NA; J: TRBJ2-7; size: NA; V: TRBV9; DNA: TGTGCCAGCAGCACTAGACCGGACAGCTACGAGCAGTACTTC; CDR3: CASSTRPDSYEQYF
D: NA; J: TRBJ2-3; size: NA; V: TRBV19; DNA: TGTGCCAGTAGTATAGGCCAACAGGGGAGGGATACGCAGTATTTT; CDR3: CASSIGQQGRDTQYF
D: TRBD2; J: TRBJ2-5; size: once; V: TRBV5-4; DNA: TGTGCCAGCAGCTTGGGGCTAGCGGGAGTAGAGACCCAGTACTTC; CDR3: CASSLGLAGVETQYF
D: TRBD1; J: TRBJ1-1; size: NA; V: TRBV30; DNA: TGTGCCTGGAGGGAGGGGGCATTCACTGAAGCTTTCTTT; CDR3: CAWREGAFTEAFF
D: NA; J: TRBJ2-5; size: once; V: TRBV6-1; DNA: TGTGCCAGCAGGCGAACCGCCCATGAGACCCAGTACTTC; CDR3: CASRRTAHETQYF
D: TRBD1; J: TRBJ2-5; size: NA; V: TRBV10-3; DNA: TGTGCCATCAGCAACAGACAGGGGGATTCGCGAGAGACCCAGTACTTC; CDR3: CAISNRQGDSRETQYF
D: NA; J: TRBJ1-4; size: NA; V: TRBV28; DNA: TGTGCCAGCACCCCTGAGGGGATGGCTAATGAAAAACTGTTTTTT; CDR3: CASTPEGMANEKLFF
D: NA; J: TRBJ1-5; size: NA; V: TRBV18; DNA: TGTGCCAGCTCGCCCTGGGACACGGGGCGCGGGAATCAGCCCCAGCATTTT; CDR3: CASSPWDTGRGNQPQHF
D: NA; J: TRBJ2-6; size: NA; V: TRBV6-5; DNA: TGTGCCAGCAGTTATCCTGGGGCCAACGTCCTGACTTTC; CDR3: CASSYPGANVLTF
D: NA; J: TRBJ1-1; size: few; V: TRBV6-5; DNA: TGTGCCAGCAGTGGTATGAACACTGAAGCTTTCTTT; CDR3: CASSGMNTEAFF
D: NA; J: TRBJ1-5; size: NA; V: TRBV9; DNA: TGTGCCAGCAGCGTAGCTGACTCGGGCCAGCCCCAGCATTTT; CDR3: CASSVADSGQPQHF
D: NA; J: TRBJ2-7; size: NA; V: TRBV5-1; DNA: TGCGCCAGCAGCCCGACAGGAGGGGAGTCCTACGAGCAGTACTTC; CDR3: CASSPTGGESYEQYF
D: NA; J: TRBJ2-1; size: once; V: TRBV6-1; DNA: TGTGCCAGCAGGGGCCTTTGGGGGGCTGACAATGAGCAGTTCTTC; CDR3: CASRGLWGADNEQFF
D: TRBD2; J: TRBJ2-7; size: NA; V: TRBV6-5; DNA: TGTGCCAGCAGTCGGACTAGCGGGGCCTACGAGCAGTACTTC; CDR3: CASSRTSGAYEQYF
D: NA; J: TRBJ2-3; size: NA; V: TRBV7-7; DNA: TGTGCCAGCAGCTGGGATTACACAGATACGCAGTATTTT; CDR3: CASSWDYTDTQYF
D: TRBD1; J: TRBJ2-7; size: NA; V: TRBV10-3; DNA: TGTGCCATCAGTGAGGGACAGGGCTACGAGCAGTACTTC; CDR3: CAISEGQGYEQYF